This T cell receptor beta chain was sequenced for a study of shared clonotypes between healthy human individuals. About this clone itself: Antigen: not known.

It was 150 to 200 ng DNA, approximately 28,000 T cell genomes, that sorted-subset replicate PCRs used. In the original processing: Filtering was not the same, since immunoSEQ gave junction-only sequences without quality scores. The table came from immunoSEQ multiplex PCR; TCRdb's copy has only in-frame clones and leaves some out. V, J and clone size are those of that table, while D and trimming were read from the DNA. The data contain 1,500,000 or so clones, around 95% of them seen just once; the ten biggest clones take up about 1%. The CDR3 has 15 residues. V dropped 8 bases and J dropped 4 bases, with 18 bases sitting between them. In germline, CDR1 is MDHEN, CDR2 SYDVKM. Study outcomes and limitations: Larger estimated richness was generally recorded for naive subsets relative to memory subsets.

The split of CD4+ cells yielded CD45RA+ naive and CD45RA-negative memory subsets. Sequencing was carried out using naive CD4+ T cells sorted from blood. Indicated subset: CD45RA+ positively selected. The chain employs TRBV28 and TRBJ1-3; no reliable D call. The receptor was derived from a man between 25 and 39 years old in good health. CDR3 sequence (DNA): TGTGCCAGCTCTCCGCCCCTTGAGGCCGGAAACACCATATATTTT. Protein sequence: CASSPPLEAGNTIYF.